These 11 T cell receptor beta chains share one sample of origin, sequenced in a study of cytomegalovirus exposure and HLA in healthy donors. Use of 60 Vbeta and 13 Jbeta primers characterized the PCR. Using immunoSEQ multiplex PCR, the repertoire was profiled, and TCRdb retains in-frame clones only, with some absent. The sample carries about 200,000 clones, around 75% recorded once. The sample comprised PBMCs. The receptors shown here come from a male donor in good health and CMV-seropositive.

The chain recombines TRBV2 with TRBJ2-1; 13 nucleotides line up with TRBD2. The trim removed 6 bases at V and 4 bases at J, leaving 6 bases unmatched. Germline V gives CDR1 SNHLY, CDR2 FYNNEI. The CDR3 extends over 16 amino acids. The CDR3 reads CASSLGTSGDYNEQFF. CDR3 in DNA: TGTGCCAGCAGCCTTGGGACTAGCGGGGATTACAATGAGCAGTTCTTC. The whole variable domain, filled in from reference TRBV2 and TRBJ2-1, reads EPEVTQTPSHQVTQMGQEVILRCVPISNHLYFYWYRQILGQKVEFLVSFYNNEISEKSEIFDDQFSVERPDGSNFTLKIRSTKLEDSAMYFCASSLGTSGDYNEQFFGPGTRLTVL.

The gene calls are TRBV7-3 and TRBJ2-1; 7 bases map to TRBD2. The CDR3 sequence is 16 residues long. The V segment lost 2 bases and the J segment 6 bases; nucleotides outside the gene matches: 10. Per the germline V gene, CDR1 is SGHTA and CDR2 is FQGTGA. The CDR3 nucleotides read TGTGCCAGCAGCTTACGGGGAGGGAGTCTTTCCAATGAGCAGTTCTTC. Translated, it gives CASSLRGGSLSNEQFF. The whole variable domain, filled in from reference TRBV7-3 and TRBJ2-1, reads GAGVSQTPSNKVTEKGKYVELRCDPISGHTALYWYRQSLGQGPEFLIYFQGTGAADDSGLPNDRFFAVRPEGSVSTLKIQRTERGDSAVYLCASSLRGGSLSNEQFFGPGTRLTVL.

The chain carries TRBV19 and TRBJ1-5; D is perhaps TRBD1 (5 bases). V was pared by 0 bases and J by 7 bases, with 16 bases between. CDR1 is LNHDA, CDR2 SQIVND, per germline (reference sequence). The CDR3 extends over 16 amino acids. The CDR3 region has the DNA TGTGCCAGTAGTATAGATCCAGGGAGGGGAGCCCAGCCCCAGCATTTT. It codes for CASSIDPGRGAQPQHF.

The chain couples TRBV6-1 to TRBJ1-2; D unresolved. Trimming left V 7 bases short and J 5 bases short, with 14 bases between. The CDR3 extends over 13 amino acids. Germline-derived CDR1 and CDR2 are MNHNS and SASEGT. CDR3 nucleotides: TGTGCCAGCAAGGCCCAGGTGACGTATGGCTACACCTTC. It translates to CASKAQVTYGYTF.

The chain joins TRBV2 to TRBJ2-3; D possibly corresponds to TRBD2 (5 bases). This CDR3 contains 13 residues. The V gene's germline CDR1 is SNHLY and CDR2 FYNNEI. V was cut by 7 bases and J by 6 bases, with 14 bases left in between. This chain's CDR3 is CASKVGRGDTQYF. The CDR3, as DNA: TGTGCCAGCAAAGTGGGGAGAGGGGATACGCAGTATTTT.

This rearrangement joins TRBV7-2 to TRBJ1-2; tentatively, D is TRBD1 (5 bases). This CDR3 is 14 amino acids long. The germline V gene has CDR1 SGHTA and CDR2 FQGNSA. V lost 5 bases and J lost 2, with 12 bases in between. CDR3 amino acids: CASSPTPGNYGYTF. The CDR3 DNA follows: TGTGCCAGCAGCCCCACTCCAGGGAACTATGGCTACACCTTC.

This rearrangement joins TRBV7-9 to TRBJ2-7, with TRBD1 identical over 9 bases. Germline trimming cut 4 bases from V and 3 bases from J; bases unmatched to any gene: 10. The length of the CDR3 is 16 residues. CDR1 is SEHNR and CDR2 is FQNEAQ in the germline V gene (reference sequence). CDR3 nucleotide sequence: TGTGCCAGCAGCTACACGGGACAGGGCAGATTCTACGAGCAGTACTTC. As protein: CASSYTGQGRFYEQYF.

V is TRBV30 and J is TRBJ1-1; D remains unclear. V lost 4 bases and J 8 bases, leaving 11 bases between the germline ends. This CDR3 spans 11 amino acids. CDR1 is GTSNPN and CDR2 is SVGIG in the germline V gene (reference sequence). CDR3 sequence (DNA): TGTGCCTGGACGGTAAGAGAAGAAGCTTTCTTT. Residues: CAWTVREEAFF. The full variable domain, its missing parts supplied by reference TRBV30 and TRBJ1-1, is SQTIHQWPATLVQPVGSPLSLECTVEGTSNPNLYWYRQAAGRGLQLLFYSVGIGQISSEVPQNLSASRPQDRQFILSSKKLLLSDSGFYLCAWTVREEAFFGQGTRLTVV.

The chain has TRBV6-4 and TRBJ2-3, with 9 positions matching TRBD2. Looked up from germline, CDR1 is MRHNA and CDR2 is SNTAGT. This CDR3 comprises 16 residues. After removal of 2 bases from V and 2 bases from J, the junction contained 5 bases not matched to a gene. The CDR3 loop reads CASSDGSGGLTDTQYF. CDR3 sequence (DNA): TGTGCCAGCAGTGACGGTAGCGGGGGACTCACAGATACGCAGTATTTT.

The CDR3 nucleotides read TGTGCCAGCAGCTTGGGCGGGGGTTCCAATGAAAAACTGTTTTTT. Protein sequence: CASSLGGGSNEKLFF. J is TRBJ1-4 and V is TRBV7-9, with D perhaps matching TRBD1 (5 bases). The germline CDR1 and CDR2 sequences are SEHNR and FQNEAQ (reference sequence). The CDR3 has 15 residues. Between the trimmed V and J ends, which lost 3 bases and 5 bases, there was a span of 13 bases.

The genes are TRBV27 and TRBJ2-7; D unclear. The CDR3 runs 14 residues. V dropped 6 bases and J dropped 3 bases, with 15 bases sitting between them. Looked up from germline, CDR1 is MNHEY and CDR2 is SMNVEV (reference sequence). The CDR3 region is CASSYKWRLYEQYF. The CDR3 bases are TGTGCCAGCAGCTACAAATGGCGGCTCTACGAGCAGTACTTC.